The T cell receptor (beta chain) under discussion was sequenced for a study of beta chain features in type 1 diabetes. The sequenced template was cDNA made from the entire isolated RNA. Profiling relied on immunoSEQ multiplex PCR, and the TCRdb table lists in-frame clones only, not all of them. Of around 140,000 clones in the sample, 8.5% to 12% were seen once. Donors underwent one heparinised blood draw, about 120 mL on average. CD4+ cells of the naive, central memory, regulatory and stem cell-like memory types were sorted via CD45RO/CCR7/CD25/CD127/CD95/CD27. The specimen sequenced was naive CD4+ T cells from blood. The clonotype was recovered from a man between 18 and 29 years old in good health.

This CDR3 reads CASSPGYGYTF. As DNA, the CDR3 is TGTGCCAGCAGCCCAGGGTATGGCTACACCTTC. The V and J genes are TRBV7-9 and TRBJ1-2, with D maybe TRBD1 (5 bases). The germline CDR1 and CDR2 sequences are SEHNR and FQNEAQ (reference sequence). CDR3 length: 11 amino acids. Trimming left V 5 bases short and J 5 bases short, with 6 bases between.